Presented here are 24 T cell receptor beta chains from one specimen sequenced in a study of blood T cells in healthy people across ages. A second PCR of about 6 to 12 cycles used a sample-barcoded 5' primer and a J-beta primer mix. TCRdb called the 5' RACE reads again in MiXCR, with one record for every CDR3 protein. The sample yields 850,000 to 1,000,000 distinct CDR3 sequences, just over 50% seen once. The sample taken for sequencing was blood. These receptors all come from an older woman in good health.

The CDR3 nucleotides read TGCAGTGCTAGGGCAGGGGGAAAAGGAGATACGCAGTATTTT. Amino acid sequence: CSARAGGKGDTQYF. The rearrangement links TRBV20-1 to TRBJ2-3; 7 bases map to TRBD1. After removal of 3 bases from V and 5 bases from J, the junction contained 8 bases not matched to a gene. Looked up from germline, CDR1 is DFQATT and CDR2 is SNEGSKA (reference sequence). The CDR3 is 14 residues long.

This clonotype was picked up a small number of times. The rearrangement uses TRBV6-6 and TRBJ2-5; perhaps TRBD2 as D (7 bases). V was trimmed by 5 bases and J by 2 bases, leaving 15 bases between them. Germline loops: CDR1 MNHNY, CDR2 SVGAGI (reference sequence). CDR3 length: 15 residues. Written as DNA, the CDR3 is TGTGCCAGCAGTGGAAAAGGGAGGGGGCAAGAGACCCAGTACTTC. Its protein is CASSGKGRGQETQYF.

This clonotype appeared once. J is TRBJ2-4 and V is TRBV12-3 or TRBV12-4, with 8 bases that match TRBD1. The J call could be wrong; TRBJ2-7 is a better fit for the DNA end. The CDR3 loop spans 14 amino acids. DNA for the CDR3: TGTGCCAGCAATGACAGGGGAGTGGGGTACGAGCAGTACTTC. Translation gives CASNDRGVGYEQYF.

This clonotype was observed a few times. This sequence joins TRBV7-2 and TRBJ1-1; D might be TRBD1 (5 bases). V was trimmed by 5 bases and J by 11 bases, leaving 15 bases between them. The CDR3 totals 12 residues. Germline CDR1 and CDR2: SGHTA and FQGNSA. CDR3 nucleotide sequence: TGTGCCAGCAGCCCCGACTGGGGGGAGGCTTTCTTT. Its protein is CASSPDWGEAFF.

V is TRBV20-1 and J is TRBJ2-7, with 7 bases identical to TRBD1. The J segment lost 3 bases and the V segment lost 3 bases, leaving 23 bases of the junction unmatched. The CDR3 has 19 amino acids. CDR1 and CDR2 (germline): DFQATT, SNEGSKA (reference sequence). The chain's CDR3 is CSARPPQGQLYFGLYEQYF. For the CDR3, the DNA is TGCAGTGCTAGGCCCCCACAGGGACAGTTATATTTCGGTCTCTACGAGCAGTACTTC.

Concerning this clonotype itself: A read error may explain this, as a much larger clone is one base away. This CDR3 reads CASSFGLANYEQYF. The CDR3, as DNA: TGTGCCAGCAGTTTCGGACTAGCGAACTACGAGCAGTACTTC. This sequence joins TRBV27 and TRBJ2-7; 9 nucleotides match TRBD2. Unmatched junction bases numbered 3, after V lost 3 bases and J lost 3 bases. Germline V gene lookup returns CDR1 MNHEY and CDR2 SMNVEV (reference sequence). This CDR3 comprises 14 residues.

The rearrangement joins TRBV6-5 to TRBJ1-1; unclear D gene. The CDR3 length is 11 residues. V was cut by 10 bases and J by 5 bases, with 11 bases left in between. Germline V gene sequence: CDR1 MNHEY, CDR2 SVGAGI. CDR3 in DNA: TGTGCCACCCATATCGTAACTGAAGCTTTCTTT. It yields the protein CATHIVTEAFF.

V usage is TRBV6-2 or TRBV6-3 and J usage is TRBJ2-7; TRBD2 is a possible D gene (7 bases). V was cut by 7 bases and J by 5 bases, with 18 bases left in between. The length of the CDR3 is 14 residues. Germline-derived CDR1 and CDR2 are MNHEY and SVGEGT. The CDR3 DNA reads as TGTGCCAGCATCTTAGGGGGGGTTCAGCACGAGCAGTACTTC. Protein sequence: CASILGGVQHEQYF.

The CDR3 region is CASSVGPNTYEQYF. In nucleotides, the CDR3 is TGTGCCAGCAGCGTAGGCCCGAATACCTACGAGCAGTACTTC. This chain joins TRBV9 and TRBJ2-7; D remains unclear. Germline values: CDR1 SGDLS, CDR2 YYNGEE. This CDR3 comprises 14 residues. V lost 0 bases and J lost 2, with 9 bases in between.

Turning to this clonotype: Germline and junction disagree at one end, which may indicate a read error. The CDR3 bases are TGTGCCAGCAGCTTACCCGACAGTACTGGGGCCAACGTCCCGACTTTC. Its protein is CASSLPDSTGANVPTF. The chain recombines TRBV11-1 with TRBJ2-6, with a tentative D call TRBD1 (5 bases). CDR3 length equals 16 residues. The V gene's germline CDR1 is SGHAT and CDR2 FQDESV (reference sequence).

This clonotype was detected only a few times. The chain couples TRBV7-2 to TRBJ2-5, with a weak D call TRBD2 (6 bases). CDR1 and CDR2 from the germline V gene are SGHTA and FQGNSA. V lost 6 bases, J lost 1 base, and 15 bases lay in between. CDR3 length equals 15 residues. This chain's CDR3 is CASSPAEGIQETQYF. CDR3 sequence (DNA): TGTGCCAGCAGTCCGGCGGAGGGGATCCAAGAGACCCAGTACTTC.

The chain combines TRBV29-1 with TRBJ2-7; D not certain. The better agreement between TRBJ2-5 and the DNA end casts doubt on the J call. CDR3 length equals 12 residues. Germline V gene lookup returns CDR1 SQVTM and CDR2 ANQGSEA. The CDR3 is CSGTGSKETQYF. CDR3 nucleotide sequence: TGCAGCGGTACCGGTAGTAAAGAGACCCAGTACTTC.

This clonotype occurred a few times. This chain uses TRBV28 with TRBJ2-1; TRBD1 matches 7 bases. J lost 6 bases, V lost 4 bases, and 6 bases had no gene match. Germline CDR1 reads MDHEN; CDR2 reads SYDVKM. The CDR3 has 14 amino acids. The CDR3 coding sequence is TGTGCCAGCAGTTCCGAGACAGGGTTCAATGAGCAGTTCTTC. Protein sequence: CASSSETGFNEQFF.

The V and J genes are TRBV7-2 and TRBJ1-5; D unclear. V was shortened by 1 base and J by 0 bases, with 4 bases between the two germline ends. Per the germline V gene, CDR1 is SGHTA and CDR2 is FQGNSA. The CDR3 length is 14 residues. CDR3 DNA: TGTGCCAGCAGCTTAGATGCTAGCAATCAGCCCCAGCATTTT. Translation: CASSLDASNQPQHF.

The chain couples TRBV12-3 or TRBV12-4 to TRBJ2-1; TRBD1 is a possible D gene (6 bases). The V gene lost 5 bases and the J gene lost 9 bases, with 14 bases spanning the gap. This CDR3 has 13 residues. In nucleotides, the CDR3 is TGTGCCAGCAGTCACCGTCTCAGGGGTGAGCAGTTCTTC. The encoded protein is CASSHRLRGEQFF.

CDR3 sequence (DNA): TGTGCCAGCAGCCAAATTCGAATGTACCAAGAGACCCAGTACTTC. It encodes CASSQIRMYQETQYF. This chain links TRBV28 with TRBJ2-5, with D unresolved. Germline CDR1 reads MDHEN; CDR2 reads SYDVKM. The CDR3 consists of 15 residues. Trimming stripped 6 bases from V and 0 bases from J, with 14 bases between.

This clonotype was observed once. The chain combines TRBV20-1 with TRBJ2-1; unclear D gene. Germline V gives CDR1 DFQATT, CDR2 SNEGSKA (reference sequence). The length of the CDR3 is 10 residues. Between the trimmed V and J ends, which lost 4 bases and 7 bases, there was a span of 5 bases. The CDR3, as DNA: TGCAGTGCTACCCTAAATGAGCAGTTCTTC. This translates into CSATLNEQFF.

The rearrangement joins TRBV28 to TRBJ2-4, with D perhaps matching TRBD1 (6 bases). V lost 5 bases, J lost 1 base, and 21 bases lay in between. Germline V gene data show CDR1 as MDHEN and CDR2 as SYDVKM. The CDR3 extends over 18 amino acids. CDR3 in DNA: TGTGCCAGCAGTATCAAGGACAGATTACTCGGGGCCAAAAACATTCAGTACTTC. Translated, it gives CASSIKDRLLGAKNIQYF.

This chain connects TRBV27 to TRBJ2-1; weak D call: TRBD1 (6 bases). CDR3 size: 17 residues. V was shortened by 4 bases and J by 0 bases, with 16 bases between the two germline ends. CDR1 is MNHEY and CDR2 is SMNVEV in the germline V gene (reference sequence). CDR3 nucleotide sequence: TGTGCCAGCAGTTCCCCACGACAGGTGAGCTCCTACAATGAGCAGTTCTTC. Translation gives CASSSPRQVSSYNEQFF.

This chain connects TRBV20-1 to TRBJ2-4; D possibly corresponds to TRBD1 (6 bases). CDR1 and CDR2 (germline): DFQATT, SNEGSKA (reference sequence). The CDR3 consists of 17 residues. V lost 3 bases and J 0 bases, leaving 18 bases between the germline ends. The CDR3: CSASRGQIMIAKNIQYF. The CDR3 coding sequence is TGCAGTGCTAGTAGGGGACAAATAATGATAGCCAAAAACATTCAGTACTTC.

The rearrangement uses TRBV30 and TRBJ1-6; D is unresolved. V gave up 2 bases and J gave up 0 bases, with 8 bases separating them. Germline V CDR1 and CDR2: GTSNPN, SVGIG (reference sequence). There are 15 residues in the CDR3. CDR3 nucleotides: TGTGCCTGGAGTCCCCTGAGCTCCTATAATTCACCCCTCCACTTT. Translation: CAWSPLSSYNSPLHF. Full variable domain (missing parts from reference TRBV30 and TRBJ1-6): SQTIHQWPATLVQPVGSPLSLECTVEGTSNPNLYWYRQAAGRGLQLLFYSVGIGQISSEVPQNLSASRPQDRQFILSSKKLLLSDSGFYLCAWSPLSSYNSPLHFGNGTRLTVT.

The chain links TRBV27 to TRBJ2-7; TRBD1 matches 9 bases. Germline V gives CDR1 MNHEY, CDR2 SMNVEV (reference sequence). V lost 3 bases to trimming and J lost 4 bases; unmatched junction nucleotides: 7. The CDR3 spans 15 residues. In DNA form, the CDR3 reads TGTGCCAGCAGTTTTGGGACAGGGTTCCCATACGAGCAGTACTTC. Translating it yields CASSFGTGFPYEQYF.

The V gene is TRBV20-1, the J gene TRBJ1-1; D gene ambiguous. Trimming pared 3 bases from V and 1 base from J, leaving 6 bases between. This CDR3 spans 12 amino acids. The germline gives CDR1 DFQATT, CDR2 SNEGSKA (reference sequence). The CDR3 here is CSASRGNTEAFF. The CDR3 nucleotides are TGCAGTGCTAGCCGGGGGAACACTGAAGCTTTCTTT.

V gene TRBV20-1 combines with J gene TRBJ2-5; 10 bases map to TRBD1. The J call may be wrong; the DNA end is better matched by TRBJ2-7. Germline lookup yields CDR1 DFQATT and CDR2 SNEGSKA (reference sequence). The CDR3 is 14 residues long. The CDR3 region has the DNA TGCAGTGCCCCCCCCGGGACAGGGGTCTACGAGCAGTACTTC. Protein: CSAPPGTGVYEQYF.